These T cell receptor beta chains were read from a single sample in a study of vaccination effects on CD4 cells after COVID-19. Assay: immunoSEQ multiplex PCR; the TCRdb copy retains only in-frame clones and omits some. Of around 47,000 clones detected, over 60% appear once; the ten largest clones hold 9.5% to 10%. Their recognized antigens are unknown. The source material was CD4+ T cells from PBMCs cultured without peptide, sampled after COVID-19 vaccination. The source of these receptors is a human donor who received a COVID-19 vaccine. CDR3s include the opening cysteine and the closing phenylalanine or tryptophan. D genes are given only for firm matches. Clone size appears in some rows only: once, few, many, or a class for an expanded clone.

j_call: TRBJ1-2; d_call: .; clone_size: .; v_call: TRBV5-6; cdr3_aa: CASSVLGAGSSVFYGYTF; cdr3_nt: TGTGCCAGCAGCGTGCTCGGTGCGGGATCGAGTGTTTTCTATGGCTACACCTTC
j_call: TRBJ1-3; d_call: .; clone_size: few; v_call: TRBV5-4; cdr3_aa: CASSLGGQTGNTIYF; cdr3_nt: TGTGCCAGCAGCTTGGGCGGTCAGACTGGAAACACCATATATTTT
j_call: TRBJ2-3; d_call: .; clone_size: .; v_call: TRBV4-2; cdr3_aa: CASSQDPLTTDTQYF; cdr3_nt: TGTGCCAGCAGCCAAGACCCCCTTACCACAGATACGCAGTATTTT
j_call: TRBJ2-5; d_call: TRBD1; clone_size: .; v_call: TRBV2; cdr3_aa: CASSQQGGQETQYF; cdr3_nt: TGTGCCAGCAGCCAACAGGGGGGTCAAGAGACCCAGTACTTC
j_call: TRBJ2-5; d_call: TRBD1; clone_size: .; v_call: TRBV5-1; cdr3_aa: CASSPSGTGGRETQYF; cdr3_nt: TGCGCCAGCAGCCCCTCCGGGACAGGGGGTAGGGAGACCCAGTACTTC
j_call: TRBJ2-1; d_call: .; clone_size: .; v_call: TRBV29-1; cdr3_aa: CSVGRVRNEQFF; cdr3_nt: TGCAGCGTCGGAAGGGTGCGGAATGAGCAGTTCTTC
j_call: TRBJ2-7; d_call: .; clone_size: .; v_call: TRBV5-1; cdr3_aa: CASSGAGSYEQYF; cdr3_nt: TGCGCCAGCAGCGGGGCAGGCTCCTACGAGCAGTACTTC
j_call: TRBJ2-1; d_call: TRBD2; clone_size: .; v_call: TRBV7-2; cdr3_aa: CASSLYASGGTTYNEQFF; cdr3_nt: TGTGCCAGCAGCTTATACGCTAGCGGGGGGACCACCTACAATGAGCAGTTCTTC
j_call: TRBJ2-3; d_call: .; clone_size: few; v_call: TRBV9; cdr3_aa: CASSVVVMDTQYF; cdr3_nt: TGTGCCAGCAGCGTAGTGGTTATGGATACGCAGTATTTT
j_call: TRBJ1-1; d_call: .; clone_size: .; v_call: TRBV6-1; cdr3_aa: CASSEERNTEAFF; cdr3_nt: TGTGCCAGCAGTGAAGAAAGGAACACTGAAGCTTTCTTT